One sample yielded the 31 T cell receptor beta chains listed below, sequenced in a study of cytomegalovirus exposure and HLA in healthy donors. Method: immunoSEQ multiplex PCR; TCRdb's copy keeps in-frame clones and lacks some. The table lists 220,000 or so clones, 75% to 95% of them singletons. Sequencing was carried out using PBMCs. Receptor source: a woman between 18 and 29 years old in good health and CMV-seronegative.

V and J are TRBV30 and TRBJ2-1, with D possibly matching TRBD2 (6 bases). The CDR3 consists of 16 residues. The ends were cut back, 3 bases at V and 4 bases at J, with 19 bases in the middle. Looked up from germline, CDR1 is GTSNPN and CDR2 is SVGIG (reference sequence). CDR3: CAWRAPLAGLYNEQFF. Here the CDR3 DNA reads TGTGCCTGGAGAGCCCCTCTTGCGGGGCTTTACAATGAGCAGTTCTTC.

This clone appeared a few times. The CDR3 DNA is TGTGCCAGCAGCCACTACACCGGGGAGCTGTTTTTT. Amino acids: CASSHYTGELFF. The chain uses TRBV7-6 and TRBJ2-2; the D is unclear. The CDR3 covers 12 residues. Germline CDR1 SGHVS, CDR2 FNYEAQ. V lost 5 bases and J 3 bases, leaving 4 bases between the germline ends.

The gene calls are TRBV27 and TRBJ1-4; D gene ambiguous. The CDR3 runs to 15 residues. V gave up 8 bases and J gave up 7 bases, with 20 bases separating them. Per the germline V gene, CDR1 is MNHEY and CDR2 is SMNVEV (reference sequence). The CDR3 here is CASGLLGAMGEKLFF. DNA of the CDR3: TGTGCCAGCGGACTTCTGGGAGCAATGGGTGAAAAACTGTTTTTT.

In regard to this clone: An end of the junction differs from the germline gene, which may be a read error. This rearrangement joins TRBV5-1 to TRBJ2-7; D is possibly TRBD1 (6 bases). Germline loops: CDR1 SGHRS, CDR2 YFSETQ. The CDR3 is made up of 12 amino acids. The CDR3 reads CASSPGTYEQCF. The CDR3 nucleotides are TGCGCCAGCAGCCCCGGGACATACGAGCAGTGCTTC.

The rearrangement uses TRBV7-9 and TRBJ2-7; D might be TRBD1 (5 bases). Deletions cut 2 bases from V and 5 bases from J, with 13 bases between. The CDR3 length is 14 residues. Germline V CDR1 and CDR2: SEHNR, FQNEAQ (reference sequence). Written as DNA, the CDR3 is TGTGCCAGCAGCTTACAAGGCAGGGCCGACGAGCAGTACTTC. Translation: CASSLQGRADEQYF. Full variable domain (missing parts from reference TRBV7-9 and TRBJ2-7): DTGVSQNPRHKITKRGQNVTFRCDPISEHNRLYWYRQTLGQGPEFLTYFQNEAQLEKSRLLSDRFSAERPKGSFSTLEIQRTEQGDSAMYLCASSLQGRADEQYFGPGTRLTVT.

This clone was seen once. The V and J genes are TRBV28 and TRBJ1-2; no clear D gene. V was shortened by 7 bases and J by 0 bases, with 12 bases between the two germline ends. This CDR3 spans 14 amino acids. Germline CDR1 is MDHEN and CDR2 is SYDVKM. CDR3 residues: CASTSRGTNYGYTF. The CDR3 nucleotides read TGTGCCAGCACCTCAAGAGGTACTAACTATGGCTACACCTTC.

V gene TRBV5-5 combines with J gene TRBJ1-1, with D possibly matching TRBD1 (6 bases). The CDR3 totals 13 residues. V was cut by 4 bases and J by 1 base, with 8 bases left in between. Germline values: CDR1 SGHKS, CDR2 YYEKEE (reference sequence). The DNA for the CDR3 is TGTGCCAGCAGCCAACAGGGGAACACTGAAGCTTTCTTT. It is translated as CASSQQGNTEAFF. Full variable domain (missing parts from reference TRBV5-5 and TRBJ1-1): DAGVTQSPTHLIKTRGQQVTLRCSPISGHKSVSWYQQVLGQGPQFIFQYYEKEERGRGNFPDRFSARQFPNYSSELNVNALLLGDSALYLCASSQQGNTEAFFGQGTRLTVV.

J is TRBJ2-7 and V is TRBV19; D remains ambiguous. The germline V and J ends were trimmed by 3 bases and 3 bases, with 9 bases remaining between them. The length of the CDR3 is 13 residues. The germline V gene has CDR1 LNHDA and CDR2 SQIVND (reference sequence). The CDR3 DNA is TGTGCCAGTAGTATCGTCGGTGGCTACGAGCAGTACTTC. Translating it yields CASSIVGGYEQYF.

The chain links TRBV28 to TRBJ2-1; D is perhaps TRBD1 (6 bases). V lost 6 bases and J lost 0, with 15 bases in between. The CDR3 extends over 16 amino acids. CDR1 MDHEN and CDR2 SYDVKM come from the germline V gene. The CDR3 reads CASRSYRERSYNEQFF. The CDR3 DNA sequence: TGTGCCAGCAGGTCCTACAGGGAGCGCTCCTACAATGAGCAGTTCTTC.

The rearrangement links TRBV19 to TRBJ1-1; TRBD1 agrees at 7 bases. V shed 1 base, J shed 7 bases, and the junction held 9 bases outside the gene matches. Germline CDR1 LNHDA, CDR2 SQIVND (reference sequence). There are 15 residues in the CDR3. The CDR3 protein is CASSIGYRGRSEAFF. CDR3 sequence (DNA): TGTGCCAGTAGTATAGGCTACAGGGGACGTAGTGAAGCTTTCTTT.

Here the CDR3 reads CASSGRGGNQPQHF. Here the CDR3 DNA reads TGTGCCAGCAGTGGCAGGGGAGGCAATCAGCCCCAGCATTTT. This chain connects TRBV28 to TRBJ1-5, with a tentative D call TRBD1 (6 bases). The CDR3 has 14 residues. In germline, CDR1 is MDHEN, CDR2 SYDVKM. Trimming took 5 bases from V and 2 from J, leaving 10 bases between them.

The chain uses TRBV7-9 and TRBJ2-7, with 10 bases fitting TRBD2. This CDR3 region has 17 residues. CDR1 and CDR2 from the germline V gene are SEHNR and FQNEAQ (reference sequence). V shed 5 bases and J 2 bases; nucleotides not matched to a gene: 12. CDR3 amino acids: CASSNPLRTSGTYEQYF. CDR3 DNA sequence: TGTGCCAGCAGCAATCCCCTGAGGACTAGCGGAACCTACGAGCAGTACTTC. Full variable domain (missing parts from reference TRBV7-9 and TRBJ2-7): DTGVSQNPRHKITKRGQNVTFRCDPISEHNRLYWYRQTLGQGPEFLTYFQNEAQLEKSRLLSDRFSAERPKGSFSTLEIQRTEQGDSAMYLCASSNPLRTSGTYEQYFGPGTRLTVT.

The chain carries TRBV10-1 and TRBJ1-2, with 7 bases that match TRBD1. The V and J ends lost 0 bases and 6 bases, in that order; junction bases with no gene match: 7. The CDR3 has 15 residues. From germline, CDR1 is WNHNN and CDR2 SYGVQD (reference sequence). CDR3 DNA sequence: TGCGCCAGCAGTGAGTCTACAAGGGGGCGAAATGGCTACACCTTC. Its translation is CASSESTRGRNGYTF.

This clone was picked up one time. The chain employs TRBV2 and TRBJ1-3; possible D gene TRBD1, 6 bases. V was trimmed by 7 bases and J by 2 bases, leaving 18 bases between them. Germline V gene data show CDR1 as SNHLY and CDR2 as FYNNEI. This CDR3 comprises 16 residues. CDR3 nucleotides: TGTGCCAGCATACAGGGATCTTATTCTACTGGAAACACCATATATTTT. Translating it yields CASIQGSYSTGNTIYF.

CDR3 amino acids: CASSPTGKNEQYF. The CDR3 nucleotides are TGTGCCAGCAGTCCGACAGGGAAGAACGAGCAGTACTTC. The chain has TRBV27 and TRBJ2-7; TRBD1 agrees at 7 bases. The V gene's germline CDR1 is MNHEY and CDR2 SMNVEV (reference sequence). V lost 5 bases and J lost 5; bases outside the gene matches: 6. There are 13 residues in the CDR3.

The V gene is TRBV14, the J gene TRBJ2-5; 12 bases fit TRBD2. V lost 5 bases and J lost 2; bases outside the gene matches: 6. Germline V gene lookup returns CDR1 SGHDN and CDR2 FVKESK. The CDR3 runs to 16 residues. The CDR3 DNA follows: TGTGCCAGCAGCTCGTGGACTAGCGGGATTCAAGAGACCCAGTACTTC. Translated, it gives CASSSWTSGIQETQYF.

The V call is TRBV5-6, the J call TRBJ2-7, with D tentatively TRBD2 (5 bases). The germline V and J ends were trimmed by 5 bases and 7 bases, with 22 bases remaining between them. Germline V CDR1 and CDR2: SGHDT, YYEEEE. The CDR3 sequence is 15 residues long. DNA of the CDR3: TGTGCCAGCAGATTAGGTGGTCGGGGTCGGAGTGAGCAGTACTTC. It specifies CASRLGGRGRSEQYF.

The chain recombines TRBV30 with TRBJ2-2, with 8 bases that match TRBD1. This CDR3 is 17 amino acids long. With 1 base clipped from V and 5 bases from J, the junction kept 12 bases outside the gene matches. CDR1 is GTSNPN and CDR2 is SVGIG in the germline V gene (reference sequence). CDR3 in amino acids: CAWSGLGQGAVTGELFF. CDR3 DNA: TGTGCCTGGAGTGGTCTCGGCCAGGGGGCGGTAACCGGGGAGCTGTTTTTT.

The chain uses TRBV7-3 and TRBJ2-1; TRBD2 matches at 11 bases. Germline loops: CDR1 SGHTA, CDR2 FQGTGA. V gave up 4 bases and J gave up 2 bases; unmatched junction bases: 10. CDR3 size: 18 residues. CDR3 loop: CASSSLAGGRGAYNEQFF. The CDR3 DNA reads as TGTGCCAGCAGCTCCTTAGCGGGAGGGAGGGGGGCCTACAATGAGCAGTTCTTC. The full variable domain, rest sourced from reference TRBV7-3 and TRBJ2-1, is GAGVSQTPSNKVTEKGKYVELRCDPISGHTALYWYRQSLGQGPEFLIYFQGTGAADDSGLPNDRFFAVRPEGSVSTLKIQRTERGDSAVYLCASSSLAGGRGAYNEQFFGPGTRLTVL.

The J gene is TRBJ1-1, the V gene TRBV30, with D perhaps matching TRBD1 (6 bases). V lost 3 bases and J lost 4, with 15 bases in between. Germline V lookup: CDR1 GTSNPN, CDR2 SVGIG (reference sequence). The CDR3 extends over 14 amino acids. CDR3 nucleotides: TGTGCCTGGAGACCGAGGGGGATGAGCACTGAAGCTTTCTTT. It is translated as CAWRPRGMSTEAFF. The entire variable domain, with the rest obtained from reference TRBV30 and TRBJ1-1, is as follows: SQTIHQWPATLVQPVGSPLSLECTVEGTSNPNLYWYRQAAGRGLQLLFYSVGIGQISSEVPQNLSASRPQDRQFILSSKKLLLSDSGFYLCAWRPRGMSTEAFFGQGTRLTVV.

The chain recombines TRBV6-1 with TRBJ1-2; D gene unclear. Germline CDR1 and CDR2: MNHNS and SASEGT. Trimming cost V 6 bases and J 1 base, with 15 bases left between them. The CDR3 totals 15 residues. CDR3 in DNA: TGTGCCAGCAGCCCTACAGAGCTCCTTAACTATGGCTACACCTTC. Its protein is CASSPTELLNYGYTF.

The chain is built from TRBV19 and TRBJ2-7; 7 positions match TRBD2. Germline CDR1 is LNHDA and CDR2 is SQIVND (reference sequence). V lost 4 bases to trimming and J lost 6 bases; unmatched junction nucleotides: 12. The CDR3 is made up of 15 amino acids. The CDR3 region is CASSRGGTYVAEQYF. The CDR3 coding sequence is TGTGCCAGTAGTAGGGGGGGAACATATGTCGCCGAGCAGTACTTC.

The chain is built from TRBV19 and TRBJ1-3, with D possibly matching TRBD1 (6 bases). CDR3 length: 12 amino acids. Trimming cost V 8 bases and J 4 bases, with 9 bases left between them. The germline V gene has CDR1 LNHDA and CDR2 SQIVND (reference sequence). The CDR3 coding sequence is TGTGCCAGTGAGGGGGTCGGAAACACCATATATTTT. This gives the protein CASEGVGNTIYF.

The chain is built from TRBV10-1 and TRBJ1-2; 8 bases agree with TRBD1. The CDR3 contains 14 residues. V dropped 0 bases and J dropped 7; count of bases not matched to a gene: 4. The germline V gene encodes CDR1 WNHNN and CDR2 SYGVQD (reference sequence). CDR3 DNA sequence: TGCGCCAGCAGTGAGTCCGGACAGGGAGGTGGCTACACCTTC. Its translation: CASSESGQGGGYTF.

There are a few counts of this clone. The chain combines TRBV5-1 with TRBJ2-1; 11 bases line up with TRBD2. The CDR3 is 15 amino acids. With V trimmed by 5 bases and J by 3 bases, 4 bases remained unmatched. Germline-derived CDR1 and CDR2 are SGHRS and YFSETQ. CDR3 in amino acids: CASRLAGVSYNEQFF. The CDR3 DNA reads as TGCGCCAGCAGACTAGCGGGAGTGAGCTACAATGAGCAGTTCTTC.

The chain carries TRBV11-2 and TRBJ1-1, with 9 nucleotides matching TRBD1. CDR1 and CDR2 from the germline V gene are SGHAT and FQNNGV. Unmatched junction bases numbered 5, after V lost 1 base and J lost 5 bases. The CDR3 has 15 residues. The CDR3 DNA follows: TGTGCCAGCAGCTTAGCGGGACAGGGCTGGACTGAAGCTTTCTTT. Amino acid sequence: CASSLAGQGWTEAFF.

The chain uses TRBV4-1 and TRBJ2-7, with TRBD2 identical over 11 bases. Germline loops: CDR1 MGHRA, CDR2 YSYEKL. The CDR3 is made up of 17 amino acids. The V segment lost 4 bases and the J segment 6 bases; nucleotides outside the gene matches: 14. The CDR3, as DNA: TGCGCCAGCAGCCTCATAGCGGGAGGGCCGCCCTACGCCGAGCAGTACTTC. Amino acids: CASSLIAGGPPYAEQYF.

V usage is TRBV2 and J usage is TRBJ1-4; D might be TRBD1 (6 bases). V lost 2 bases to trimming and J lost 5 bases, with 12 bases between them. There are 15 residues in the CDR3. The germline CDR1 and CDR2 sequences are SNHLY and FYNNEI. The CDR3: CASSENRVGNEKLFF. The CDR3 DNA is TGTGCCAGCAGTGAAAACAGGGTCGGGAATGAAAAACTGTTTTTT.

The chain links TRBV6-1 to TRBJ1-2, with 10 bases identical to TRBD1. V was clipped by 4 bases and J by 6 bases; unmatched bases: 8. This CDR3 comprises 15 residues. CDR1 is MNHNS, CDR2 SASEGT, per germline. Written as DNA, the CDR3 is TGTGCCAGCAGTGCGCCCATAGGACAGGGGGATGGCTACACCTTC. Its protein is CASSAPIGQGDGYTF.

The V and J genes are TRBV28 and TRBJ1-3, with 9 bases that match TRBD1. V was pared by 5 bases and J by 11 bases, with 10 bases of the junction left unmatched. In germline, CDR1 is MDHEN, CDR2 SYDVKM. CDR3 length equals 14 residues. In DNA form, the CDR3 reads TGTGCCAGCAGTCGGACAGGGGCCACTCCCCCCATATATTTT. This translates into CASSRTGATPPIYF.

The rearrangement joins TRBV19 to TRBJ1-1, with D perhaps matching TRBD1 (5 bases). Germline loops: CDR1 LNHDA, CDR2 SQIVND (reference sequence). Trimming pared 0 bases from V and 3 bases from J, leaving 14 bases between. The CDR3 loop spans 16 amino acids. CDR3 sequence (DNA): TGTGCCAGTAGTATAGATTCCCAGGGTCGATACACTGAAGCTTTCTTT. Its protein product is CASSIDSQGRYTEAFF.